The rows below give T cell receptor beta chains drawn from one sample of a study of blood T cells in healthy people across ages. Each CDR3 protein gets one entry after TCRdb re-called the 5' RACE reads with MiXCR. The table includes around 1,700,000 distinct CDR3 sequences, 28% detected once. Material: blood. The receptors were sampled from a woman in her thirties in good health. CDR3s include the opening cysteine and the closing phenylalanine or tryptophan. Each record gives: CDR3 DNA, CDR3 protein, V gene, clone size, D gene, J gene. The D gene is left open where the match is weak. Not all rows give a size; the values are once, few, many and, for expanded clones, a class.

DNA: TGTGCCAGCAGCCAAGGGACAGCCGGGCAGCCCCAGCATTTT; CDR3: CASSQGTAGQPQHF; V: TRBV3-1; size: NA; D: NA; J: TRBJ1-5
DNA: TGTGCCAGCAGCTTAAGGCCGCCCAGCGGGACTAGCCGAATGGGGGCCGGGGAGCTGTTTTTT; CDR3: CASSLRPPSGTSRMGAGELFF; V: TRBV7-2; size: NA; D: TRBD2; J: TRBJ2-2
DNA: TGTGCCAGCAGCCTACAGACAGGGGATCAGCCCCAGCATTTT; CDR3: CASSLQTGDQPQHF; V: TRBV11-2; size: once; D: TRBD1; J: TRBJ1-5
DNA: TGTGCCAGCCATGATATGGGCGCGGGCAATGAGCAGTTCTTC; CDR3: CASHDMGAGNEQFF; V: TRBV27; size: many; D: NA; J: TRBJ2-1
DNA: TGCGCCAGCACCTACAACGATCGTGGGTCAGATACGCAGTATTTT; CDR3: CASTYNDRGSDTQYF; V: TRBV5-1; size: few; D: NA; J: TRBJ2-3
DNA: TGCGCCAGCAGCACAGGGTGGCGGTCTAGCACAGATACGCAGTATTTT; CDR3: CASSTGWRSSTDTQYF; V: TRBV5-1; size: NA; D: NA; J: TRBJ2-3
DNA: TGTGCCAGCACTCCGGGGACCCTAAATGGCTACACCTTC; CDR3: CASTPGTLNGYTF; V: TRBV12-3/TRBV12-4; size: NA; D: NA; J: TRBJ1-2
DNA: TGTGCCAGCAGTGATTCCCATTTGGGACTAGCGGGAGACGGTGAGCAGTTCTTC; CDR3: CASSDSHLGLAGDGEQFF; V: TRBV25-1; size: few; D: TRBD2; J: TRBJ2-1
DNA: TGCAGTGCTAGAGATCCACCTAATACGCAGTATTTT; CDR3: CSARDPPNTQYF; V: TRBV20-1; size: once; D: NA; J: TRBJ2-3
DNA: TGTGCCAGCAGTTTCGGACAGGCCTTAGGTGGCTACACCTTC; CDR3: CASSFGQALGGYTF; V: TRBV12-3/TRBV12-4; size: few; D: TRBD1; J: TRBJ1-2
DNA: TGCAGCGTGGAAAGGGACTCCTCCTACAATGAGCAGTTCTTC; CDR3: CSVERDSSYNEQFF; V: TRBV29-1; size: many; D: NA; J: TRBJ2-1
DNA: TGTGCCACCAGTGATCCAGGGCAAGAGACCAAGTACTTC; CDR3: CATSDPGQETKYF; V: TRBV24-1; size: NA; D: NA; J: TRBJ2-5